What follows are 9 T cell receptor beta chains derived from one specimen sequenced in a study of vaccination effects on CD4 cells after COVID-19. TCRdb's table, derived via immunoSEQ multiplex PCR, lists solely in-frame clones and lacks some. The repertoire consists of tens of thousands of clones, with roughly 74% occurring once and the leading ten covering 2.5% to 3.5%. The culture ran for 10 days, and then CD4+ T cells were isolated. No cognate antigen is known for these TCRs. The sequencing here drew on CD4+ T cells from PBMCs cultured without peptide, taken before COVID-19 vaccination. The receptor set was obtained from a human donor who received a COVID-19 vaccine.

The rearrangement uses TRBV6-6 and TRBJ1-1; 7 bases fit TRBD1. The CDR3 sequence is 15 residues long. Losses at the gene ends were 6 bases for V and 2 bases for J; bases not matched to a gene: 9. Germline-derived CDR1 and CDR2 are MNHNY and SVGAGI (reference sequence). The CDR3 loop is CASSPPRDSNTEAFF. The CDR3 DNA reads as TGTGCCAGCAGCCCCCCCCGGGACAGTAACACTGAAGCTTTCTTT.

V is TRBV5-4 and J is TRBJ1-1; maybe TRBD1 (5 bases). Trimming pared 5 bases from V and 1 base from J, leaving 18 bases between. From germline, CDR1 is SGHNT and CDR2 YYREEE (reference sequence). The CDR3 is 16 amino acids. The CDR3 sequence is CASSWGEKLRNTEAFF. CDR3 coding DNA: TGTGCCAGCAGTTGGGGGGAAAAACTCCGGAACACTGAAGCTTTCTTT.

About this clone: A read error may account for a junction end that differs from germline. This chain joins TRBV29-1 and TRBJ2-1; D is uncertain. CDR1 is SQVTM, CDR2 ANQGSEA, per germline. The CDR3 consists of 8 residues. The CDR3 DNA sequence: TGCAGCGTTGAGGGCCAGGTCTTC. This codes for CSVEGQVF.

The chain couples TRBV5-1 to TRBJ2-7; 8 bases match TRBD1. Trimming at V came to 1 base and at J to 3 bases, leaving 3 bases not matched to a gene. Germline V gene data show CDR1 as SGHRS and CDR2 as YFSETQ. The CDR3 totals 14 residues. DNA for the CDR3: TGCGCCAGCAGCTTGTCTGGACAGGGCTACGAGCAGTACTTC. It encodes CASSLSGQGYEQYF.

This chain's CDR3 is CASSRNSDTAGGYTF. The CDR3 region has the DNA TGTGCCAGCTCACGCAATTCGGACACGGCGGGTGGCTACACCTTC. The chain recombines TRBV18 with TRBJ1-2, with TRBD1 as a possible D gene (5 bases). Germline CDR1 reads KGHSH; CDR2 reads LQKENI. V gave up 4 bases and J gave up 7 bases, with 19 bases separating them. The CDR3 totals 15 residues.

Only one count was recorded for this clone. DNA of the CDR3: TGCGCCAGCAGCTCCAGGGAAGGAGCCTACGAGCAGTACTTC. Translation gives CASSSREGAYEQYF. The chain is built from TRBV5-1 and TRBJ2-7; D is perhaps TRBD1 (5 bases). This CDR3 contains 14 residues. Trimming took 3 bases from V and 2 from J, leaving 12 bases between them. Germline CDR1 and CDR2: SGHRS and YFSETQ.

The chain employs TRBV5-6 and TRBJ2-7; D perhaps matches TRBD1 (5 bases). V lost 3 bases and J lost 4, with 8 bases in between. This CDR3 spans 12 amino acids. The V gene's germline CDR1 is SGHDT and CDR2 YYEEEE. As DNA, the CDR3 is TGTGCCAGCAGCTCAGGGTCGTACGAGCAGTACTTC. The encoded protein is CASSSGSYEQYF. Full variable domain (remainder filled in from reference TRBV5-6 and TRBJ2-7): DAGVTQSPTHLIKTRGQQVTLRCSPKSGHDTVSWYQQALGQGPQFIFQYYEEEERQRGNFPDRFSGHQFPNYSSELNVNALLLGDSALYLCASSSGSYEQYFGPGTRLTVT.

The rearrangement links TRBV18 to TRBJ1-1, with D possibly being TRBD1 (5 bases). The CDR3 is 12 residues long. Germline CDR1 KGHSH, CDR2 LQKENI. V was cut by 6 bases and J by 3 bases, with 8 bases left in between. In DNA form, the CDR3 reads TGTGCCAGCTCCCGAGGGGACACTGAAGCTTTCTTT. Protein sequence: CASSRGDTEAFF.

This clone was seen just once. This chain joins TRBV5-1 and TRBJ2-1, with TRBD1 matching over 9 bases. CDR1 and CDR2 from the germline V gene are SGHRS and YFSETQ. CDR3 size: 16 residues. V shed 0 bases, J shed 8 bases, and the junction held 9 bases outside the gene matches. CDR3 residues: CASSLAPTGGRDEQFF. As DNA, the CDR3 is TGCGCCAGCAGCTTGGCCCCCACAGGGGGCCGCGATGAGCAGTTCTTC.